This entry lists 30 T cell receptor beta chains sequenced from one sample in a study of blood T cell repertoires in COVID-19. Method: immunoSEQ multiplex PCR; TCRdb's copy keeps in-frame clones and lacks some. The table has 150,000 or so clones, more than 65% seen once. Sequencing was done on a sample of PBMCs or T cells enriched from blood (not recorded which). The receptor set was obtained from a woman in her thirties or forties with acute COVID-19.

V is TRBV5-4 and J is TRBJ1-6, with unresolved D. In germline, CDR1 is SGHNT, CDR2 YYREEE (reference sequence). The CDR3 covers 15 residues. V dropped 4 bases and J dropped 4 bases, with 12 bases sitting between them. CDR3 nucleotide sequence: TGTGCCAGCAGCCGGGAAGGGCCTTATAATTCACCCCTCCACTTT. It codes for CASSREGPYNSPLHF. The full variable domain, rest sourced from reference TRBV5-4 and TRBJ1-6, is ETGVTQSPTHLIKTRGQQVTLRCSSQSGHNTVSWYQQALGQGPQFIFQYYREEENGRGNFPPRFSGLQFPNYSSELNVNALELDDSALYLCASSREGPYNSPLHFGNGTRLTVT.

The chain has TRBV7-7 and TRBJ2-1; tentatively, D is TRBD2 (6 bases). This CDR3 contains 12 residues. The germline gives CDR1 SSHAT, CDR2 FNYEAQ (reference sequence). CDR3 DNA: TGTGCTAGCGGCAAGACTTCCAATGAGCAGTTCTTC. Translated: CASGKTSNEQFF. The full variable domain, its missing parts supplied by reference TRBV7-7 and TRBJ2-1, is GAGVSQSPRYKVTKRGQDVTLRCDPISSHATLYWYQQALGQGPEFLTYFNYEAQPDKSGLPSDRFSAERPEGSISTLTIQRTEQRDSAMYRCASGKTSNEQFFGPGTRLTVL.

The DNA for the CDR3 is TGTGCCAGCAGTGTACGTAGCGGGAGAGTCGGTGAGACCCAGTACTTC. Its protein is CASSVRSGRVGETQYF. The V gene is TRBV6-1, the J gene TRBJ2-5; 9 bases match TRBD2. CDR1 and CDR2 (germline): MNHNS, SASEGT. This CDR3 region has 16 residues. V gave up 4 bases and J gave up 5 bases; unmatched junction bases: 11.

The chain is built from TRBV15 and TRBJ2-7; 9 nucleotides align to TRBD1. The germline V gene has CDR1 LNHNV and CDR2 YYDKDF (reference sequence). The CDR3 spans 17 residues. The V segment lost 0 bases and the J segment 1 base; nucleotides outside the gene matches: 7. The CDR3 DNA sequence: TGTGCCACCAGCAGAGACGACAGGGGGAGGGGGTCCTACGAGCAGTACTTC. This sequence encodes CATSRDDRGRGSYEQYF.

The sample holds one count of this clone. The rearrangement uses TRBV10-2 and TRBJ2-1; D ambiguous. The CDR3 spans 13 residues. The germline CDR1 and CDR2 sequences are WSHSY and SAAADI. V lost 2 bases, J lost 7 bases, and 9 bases lay in between. CDR3 in amino acids: CASSEVDINEQFF. The DNA for the CDR3 is TGCGCCAGCAGTGAGGTAGACATTAATGAGCAGTTCTTC.

Details on this clone: The same CDR3 can be traced to other DNA sequences in this sample. The chain combines TRBV7-8 with TRBJ1-3; TRBD1 is a possible D gene (5 bases). Germline assignment: CDR1 SGHVS and CDR2 FQNEAQ. Trimming removed 2 bases at V and 3 bases at J, with 8 bases between. The CDR3 totals 14 residues. CDR3 amino acids: CASSLRGGGNTIYF. CDR3 bases: TGTGCCAGCAGCTTACGGGGGGGTGGAAACACCATATATTTT.

The sample holds a few counts of this clone. The chain combines TRBV2 with TRBJ2-6; 10 bases match TRBD1. The trim removed 7 bases at V and 1 base at J, leaving 7 bases unmatched. This CDR3 contains 17 residues. Germline CDR1 SNHLY, CDR2 FYNNEI. CDR3 in DNA: TGTGCCAGCAACCCGGGACAGGGGTTGTCTGGGGCCAACGTCCTGACTTTC. This codes for CASNPGQGLSGANVLTF.

The CDR3 reads CASRGPYNEQFF. In nucleotides, the CDR3 is TGTGCCAGCAGGGGCCCCTACAATGAGCAGTTCTTC. The chain joins TRBV5-4 to TRBJ2-1; D gene uncertain. Trimming shortened V by 5 bases and J by 2 bases, and 5 bases separated the two germline ends. Germline CDR1 is SGHNT and CDR2 is YYREEE (reference sequence). The length of the CDR3 is 12 residues.

The chain couples TRBV5-5 to TRBJ2-7; possible D gene TRBD2, 6 bases. V was cut by 0 bases and J by 0 bases, with 10 bases left in between. Germline V gives CDR1 SGHKS, CDR2 YYEKEE (reference sequence). This CDR3 contains 15 residues. CDR3 coding DNA: TGTGCCAGCAGCTTGGGGCGGGAAAGCTCCTACGAGCAGTACGTC. This sequence encodes CASSLGRESSYEQYV.

The chain combines TRBV12-3 or TRBV12-4 with TRBJ2-7, with 8 bases identical to TRBD2. Trimming cost V 6 bases and J 6 bases; bases outside gene matches: 7. The CDR3 runs to 13 residues. The CDR3 DNA reads as TGTGCCAGCAGACCGGGACTAGTCGGCGAGCAGTACTTC. This encodes CASRPGLVGEQYF.

In nucleotides, the CDR3 is TGTGCCAGCAGCTTAGCGACAGGGAGAAACACTGAAGCTTTCTTT. Residues: CASSLATGRNTEAFF. V gene TRBV7-2 combines with J gene TRBJ1-1, with 7 nucleotides matching TRBD1. Germline V CDR1 and CDR2: SGHTA, FQGNSA. V shed 0 bases and J 2 bases; nucleotides not matched to a gene: 3. This CDR3 comprises 15 residues. Full variable domain (remainder filled in from reference TRBV7-2 and TRBJ1-1): GAGVSQSPSNKVTEKGKDVELRCDPISGHTALYWYRQSLGQGLEFLIYFQGNSAPDKSGLPSDRFSAERTGGSVSTLTIQRTQQEDSAVYLCASSLATGRNTEAFFGQGTRLTVV.

CDR3 sequence: CASSIGQGTSGELFF. Written as DNA, the CDR3 is TGTGCCAGTAGTATAGGACAGGGGACTTCCGGGGAGCTGTTTTTT. The chain has TRBV19 and TRBJ2-2, with 8 bases matching TRBD1. The V gene end was trimmed by 1 base and the J gene end by 6 bases; junction bases not matched to a gene: 4. The CDR3 is made up of 15 amino acids. Looked up from germline, CDR1 is LNHDA and CDR2 is SQIVND (reference sequence).

This chain joins TRBV7-2 and TRBJ2-1; the match to TRBD2 covers 15 bases. This CDR3 has 17 amino acids. Germline trimming cut 1 base from V and 5 bases from J; bases unmatched to any gene: 3. Germline assignment: CDR1 SGHTA and CDR2 FQGNSA. CDR3 sequence (DNA): TGTGCCAGCAGCTTAGATTGGACTAGCGGGAGGGACAATGAGCAGTTCTTC. This codes for CASSLDWTSGRDNEQFF.

V is TRBV7-9 and J is TRBJ2-1; the match to TRBD2 covers 7 bases. CDR1 and CDR2 (germline): SEHNR, FQNEAQ (reference sequence). The J segment lost 4 bases and the V segment lost 3 bases, leaving 12 bases of the junction unmatched. The CDR3 runs 17 residues. CDR3 residues: CASSFVPGEGRYNEQFF. The CDR3 DNA reads as TGTGCCAGCAGCTTTGTTCCTGGGGAGGGCCGGTACAATGAGCAGTTCTTC.

The V call is TRBV19, the J call TRBJ2-1; unclear D gene. The CDR3 is 13 amino acids. The germline gives CDR1 LNHDA, CDR2 SQIVND (reference sequence). Trimming took off 5 bases at V and 4 bases at J, with 9 bases between the two ends. The CDR3 reads CASSFSGYNEQFF. The CDR3 DNA reads as TGTGCCAGTAGTTTCTCCGGGTACAATGAGCAGTTCTTC.

V usage is TRBV6-6 and J usage is TRBJ2-3; no clear D. V was shortened by 5 bases and J by 2 bases, with 20 bases between the two germline ends. The CDR3 is 17 amino acids. Germline V CDR1 and CDR2: MNHNY, SVGAGI (reference sequence). As DNA, the CDR3 is TGTGCCAGCAGTCCTGGCGGTGAGGCTGATTTCACAGATACGCAGTATTTT. This translates into CASSPGGEADFTDTQYF.

Only a few counts were recorded for this clone. CDR3 in DNA: TGTGCCACCAGCAGAGAGTCCGGGACAGGGAACGAAAAACTGTTTTTT. Its translation is CATSRESGTGNEKLFF. The chain recombines TRBV15 with TRBJ1-4, with TRBD1 matching over 9 bases. Germline CDR1 and CDR2: LNHNV and YYDKDF (reference sequence). The CDR3 extends over 16 amino acids. V was pared by 0 bases and J by 8 bases, with 7 bases of the junction left unmatched.

The V gene is TRBV19, the J gene TRBJ2-1, with 12 bases aligning to TRBD2. The junction had 21 bases not matched to a gene; V was cut back by 6 bases and J by 3 bases. This CDR3 is built from 21 residues. In germline, CDR1 is LNHDA, CDR2 SQIVND (reference sequence). The CDR3 spells CASSSRGHPRTSGKYYNEQFF. CDR3 bases: TGTGCCAGTAGCTCTCGGGGCCACCCACGGACTAGCGGGAAATACTACAATGAGCAGTTCTTC.

The chain joins TRBV5-1 to TRBJ1-1; a possible D gene is TRBD1 (5 bases). The germline V and J ends were trimmed by 0 bases and 4 bases, with 13 bases remaining between them. This CDR3 has 15 residues. Germline CDR1 is SGHRS and CDR2 is YFSETQ. The CDR3 spells CASSLDRSGVTEAFF. The CDR3, as DNA: TGCGCCAGCAGCTTGGACAGGTCGGGAGTCACTGAAGCTTTCTTT.

This clone has just one count. The CDR3 DNA follows: TGTGCCAGCTCACTGGGACAGCCCGGGGACATTCAGTACTTC. Encoded protein: CASSLGQPGDIQYF. The genes are TRBV18 and TRBJ2-4, with TRBD1 matching over 7 bases. The CDR3 loop spans 14 amino acids. The J segment lost 8 bases and the V segment lost 4 bases, leaving 8 bases of the junction unmatched. Germline V gene data show CDR1 as KGHSH and CDR2 as LQKENI.

The CDR3 DNA follows: TGCGCCAGCAGAGCCGGGACTAGCTTCACCGGGGAGCTGTTTTTT. Encoded protein: CASRAGTSFTGELFF. J is TRBJ2-2 and V is TRBV5-1; TRBD2 agrees at 9 bases. J lost 4 bases, V lost 5 bases, and 6 bases had no gene match. Germline V CDR1 and CDR2: SGHRS, YFSETQ. This CDR3 has 15 amino acids. Filled out from reference TRBV5-1 and TRBJ2-2, the complete variable domain reads KAGVTQTPRYLIKTRGQQVTLSCSPISGHRSVSWYQQTPGQGLQFLFEYFSETQRNKGNFPGRFSGRQFSNSRSEMNVSTLELGDSALYLCASRAGTSFTGELFFGEGSRLTVL.

V usage is TRBV5-1 and J usage is TRBJ1-5, with no clear D. CDR3 size: 13 residues. V was shortened by 4 bases and J by 5 bases, with 10 bases between the two germline ends. Looked up from germline, CDR1 is SGHRS and CDR2 is YFSETQ. The CDR3 protein is CASSPNSDQPQHF. In DNA, the CDR3 is TGCGCCAGCAGCCCCAACAGTGATCAGCCCCAGCATTTT.

This chain joins TRBV3-1 (or the pseudogene TRBV3-2) and TRBJ1-1, with D possibly being TRBD1 (6 bases). V dropped 5 bases and J dropped 4 bases, with 14 bases sitting between them. In germline, CDR1 is LGHDT, CDR2 YNNKEL (reference sequence). The CDR3 contains 14 residues. CDR3 loop: CASSLGGYSTEAFF. The CDR3 DNA follows: TGTGCCAGCAGCTTAGGGGGATATTCCACTGAAGCTTTCTTT.

This chain links TRBV6-1 with TRBJ1-2, with D hard to call. Germline V gene lookup returns CDR1 MNHNS and CDR2 SASEGT. Between the trimmed V and J ends, which lost 2 bases and 4 bases, there was a span of 8 bases. This CDR3 contains 13 residues. The CDR3 region is CASSESGSYGYTF. The CDR3 DNA follows: TGTGCCAGCAGTGAATCGGGATCCTATGGCTACACCTTC.

The chain employs TRBV25-1 and TRBJ1-5; tentative D call: TRBD1 (5 bases). Germline-derived CDR1 and CDR2 are MGHDK and SYGVNS. V was pared by 5 bases and J by 7 bases, with 12 bases between. The CDR3 totals 13 residues. The CDR3 DNA follows: TGTGCCAGCAGTTTCGGGGGGAACCAGCCCCAGCATTTT. Translating it yields CASSFGGNQPQHF.

The J gene is TRBJ2-7, the V gene TRBV11-1; D may be TRBD2 (6 bases). The germline V gene has CDR1 SGHAT and CDR2 FQDESV (reference sequence). Between the trimmed V and J ends, which lost 2 bases and 3 bases, there was a span of 11 bases. The length of the CDR3 is 14 residues. The CDR3 nucleotides are TGTGCCAGCAGCTTACGGGGGACCGGCTACGAGCAGTACGTC. It codes for CASSLRGTGYEQYV.

This rearrangement joins TRBV12-3 or TRBV12-4 to TRBJ2-1, with 10 bases that match TRBD2. This CDR3 has 12 residues. The V segment lost 3 bases and the J segment 10 bases; nucleotides outside the gene matches: 0. CDR3 sequence reads: CASSLGLAEQFF. In DNA form, the CDR3 reads TGTGCCAGCAGTTTGGGACTAGCGGAGCAGTTCTTC.

The rearrangement uses TRBV10-3 and TRBJ2-1, with D maybe TRBD2 (6 bases). CDR3 length: 18 amino acids. V dropped 4 bases and J dropped 0 bases, with 19 bases sitting between them. Germline CDR1 reads ENHRY; CDR2 reads SYGVKD. CDR3 sequence reads: CAISGELSGLSSYNEQFF. The CDR3 region has the DNA TGTGCCATCAGTGGGGAGTTAAGCGGGTTGAGCTCCTACAATGAGCAGTTCTTC.

The rearrangement uses TRBV18 and TRBJ2-7, with a weak D call TRBD2 (6 bases). In germline, CDR1 is KGHSH, CDR2 LQKENI. The V end was cut by 6 bases, the J end by 3 bases, with 21 bases between. The CDR3 length is 16 residues. The CDR3 here is CASSRSGLPRNYEQYF. CDR3 nucleotide sequence: TGTGCCAGCTCCCGATCCGGACTACCCCGGAACTACGAGCAGTACTTC.

This clone has only one observation. The chain couples TRBV18 to TRBJ2-7; possibly TRBD2 for D (6 bases). The CDR3 runs 16 residues. Trimming left V 2 bases short and J 3 bases short, with 17 bases between. In germline, CDR1 is KGHSH, CDR2 LQKENI. Here the CDR3 reads CASSPRIMGGFYEQYV. As DNA, the CDR3 is TGTGCCAGCTCACCAAGGATAATGGGAGGCTTCTACGAGCAGTACGTC.